What follows are 22 T cell receptor beta chains derived from one specimen sequenced in a study of cytomegalovirus exposure and HLA in healthy donors (dated 2017 in TCRdb). Libraries were made using the immunoSEQ multiplex PCR assay. For the multiplex PCR, a mixture combining 60 forward primers for TCR Vbeta segments and 13 reverse primers for TCR Jbeta segments was used. Imported from immuneACCESS, the table was reduced by TCRdb to in-frame sequences with V and J called. These copies leave out some clones; in studies compared against another copy, an unresolved V gene accounts for under half, and the cause of the remainder is not known. Present in this sample are under 200,000 clones, around 75% of which were seen just once. The ten largest clones take up 1.2% to 1.5% of the sample. Sequenced input: PBMCs. The receptors stem from a man between 18 and 35 years old in good health and CMV-seronegative.

The chain carries TRBV21-1 and TRBJ2-7; TRBD2 is the table's D call and was not checked against the DNA. TRBV21-1 is given as a pseudogene. This CDR3 contains 13 residues. CDR3 sequence: CARGTGTGYEQYF. In nucleotides, the CDR3 is TGTGCCCGCGGGACTGGAACGGGCTACGAGCAGTACTTC.

Only one count was recorded for this clone. The V gene is TRBV7-2, the J gene TRBJ2-1; 8 bases fit TRBD2. The trim removed 4 bases at V and 11 bases at J, leaving 4 bases unmatched. The CDR3 sequence is 12 residues long. Germline V gives CDR1 SGHTA, CDR2 FQGNSA. CDR3 amino acids: CASSSGGGKQFF. CDR3 nucleotides: TGTGCCAGCAGCTCCGGGGGGGGGAAGCAGTTCTTC. Based on the CDR3 plus reference TRBV7-2 and TRBJ2-1, the full variable domain is GAGVSQSPSNKVTEKGKDVELRCDPISGHTALYWYRQSLGQGLEFLIYFQGNSAPDKSGLPSDRFSAERTGGSVSTLTIQRTQQEDSAVYLCASSSGGGKQFFGPGTRLTVL.

The chain joins TRBV7-9 to TRBJ1-1; TRBD1 matches at 7 bases. CDR1 is SEHNR and CDR2 is FQNEAQ in the germline V gene (reference sequence). The CDR3 contains 16 residues. V gave up 1 base and J gave up 3 bases; unmatched junction bases: 8. CDR3 DNA sequence: TGTGCCAGCAGCTTAGTGGGGACAGTTTTCCACACTGAAGCTTTCTTT. Translating gives CASSLVGTVFHTEAFF.

The J gene is TRBJ1-6, the V gene TRBV27; tentative D call: TRBD1 (6 bases). V lost 6 bases, J lost 6 bases, and 15 bases lay in between. Germline V gene sequence: CDR1 MNHEY, CDR2 SMNVEV (reference sequence). This CDR3 region has 15 residues. CDR3 in DNA: TGTGCCAGCAGCGCCCGGGGGGGCCCTAATTCACCCCTCCACTTT. Residues: CASSARGGPNSPLHF.

The rearrangement uses TRBV19 and TRBJ2-3; D unclear. This CDR3 has 12 residues. The germline gives CDR1 LNHDA, CDR2 SQIVND (reference sequence). Trimming cost V 5 bases and J 10 bases, with 13 bases left between them. In DNA, the CDR3 is TGTGCCAGTAGTCTCCCGTACCAGGCGCAGTATTTT. Protein product: CASSLPYQAQYF.

The gene calls are TRBV19 and TRBJ1-2, with TRBD1 matching 9 bases. Germline V gene data show CDR1 as LNHDA and CDR2 as SQIVND (reference sequence). This CDR3 is built from 14 residues. The V gene end was trimmed by 8 bases and the J gene end by 7 bases; junction bases not matched to a gene: 11. CDR3 loop: CASSLTGGAGGYTF. The DNA for the CDR3 is TGTGCCAGTTCCCTCACAGGGGGCGCCGGTGGCTACACCTTC.

The V gene is TRBV5-4, the J gene TRBJ2-6; 7 bases map to TRBD1. Losses at the gene ends were 1 base for V and 2 bases for J; bases not matched to a gene: 0. The CDR3 consists of 15 residues. Germline values: CDR1 SGHNT, CDR2 YYREEE (reference sequence). This chain's CDR3 is CASSLTGAGANVLTF. Here the CDR3 DNA reads TGTGCCAGCAGCTTGACAGGGGCTGGGGCCAACGTCCTGACTTTC.

The chain is built from TRBV9 and TRBJ2-6; 9 bases match TRBD1. There are 18 residues in the CDR3. Per the germline V gene, CDR1 is SGDLS and CDR2 is YYNGEE. V shed 3 bases, J shed 4 bases, and the junction held 11 bases outside the gene matches. The CDR3: CASSARSQGAGGANVLTF. The CDR3 nucleotides read TGTGCCAGCAGCGCGCGTTCACAGGGGGCAGGAGGGGCCAACGTCCTGACTTTC. The entire variable domain, with the rest obtained from reference TRBV9 and TRBJ2-6, is as follows: DSGVTQTPKHLITATGQRVTLRCSPRSGDLSVYWYQQSLDQGLQFLIQYYNGEERAKGNILERFSAQQFPDLHSELNLSSLELGDSALYFCASSARSQGAGGANVLTFGAGSRLTVL.

This chain connects TRBV28 to TRBJ1-5, with 9 bases fitting TRBD1. In germline, CDR1 is MDHEN, CDR2 SYDVKM. The ends lost 4 bases at V and 9 bases at J; junction bases unmatched: 7. The CDR3 is 14 residues long. The CDR3: CASSSTGGPWPQHF. In nucleotides, the CDR3 is TGTGCCAGCAGTTCCACAGGGGGCCCTTGGCCCCAGCATTTT.

The CDR3 DNA is TGTGCCAGCAGCCCCTCCCCCGACAGGGTTGGAGAGACCCAGTACTTC. This sequence encodes CASSPSPDRVGETQYF. This chain uses TRBV9 with TRBJ2-5; TRBD1 matches 7 bases. This CDR3 region has 16 residues. Unmatched junction bases numbered 13, after V lost 4 bases and J lost 4 bases. Per the germline V gene, CDR1 is SGDLS and CDR2 is YYNGEE.

The V gene is TRBV5-1, the J gene TRBJ2-5; D is unresolved. The V gene lost 0 bases and the J gene lost 3 bases, with 12 bases spanning the gap. CDR3 size: 15 residues. The germline V gene encodes CDR1 SGHRS and CDR2 YFSETQ. This CDR3 is CASSLVSGLEETQYF. The CDR3 nucleotides read TGCGCCAGCAGCTTGGTATCGGGTTTGGAAGAGACCCAGTACTTC.

CDR3 DNA: TGTGCCAGCAGTTTGAACGGCGGGATTAGATACGAGCAGTACTTC. Its protein product is CASSLNGGIRYEQYF. This chain connects TRBV27 to TRBJ2-7; D is perhaps TRBD2 (6 bases). V was trimmed by 3 bases and J by 4 bases, leaving 16 bases between them. The CDR3 totals 15 residues. The germline V gene has CDR1 MNHEY and CDR2 SMNVEV (reference sequence).

The V and J genes are TRBV7-2 and TRBJ2-1; 8 nucleotides agree with TRBD2. V shed 5 bases, J shed 8 bases, and the junction held 11 bases outside the gene matches. Germline CDR1 is SGHTA and CDR2 is FQGNSA. This CDR3 region has 15 residues. The CDR3 coding sequence is TGTGCCAGCAGCCCCAGCAGGGGACTAGGCCATGAGCAGTTCTTC. It codes for CASSPSRGLGHEQFF.

Ten or more counts support this clone. The sample holds other DNA sequences that translate to the same CDR3. This chain joins TRBV2 and TRBJ2-7; 7 nucleotides line up with TRBD1. J was trimmed by 5 bases and V by 6 bases; bases with no gene match: 4. This CDR3 contains 12 residues. Germline V gene data show CDR1 as SNHLY and CDR2 as FYNNEI. The CDR3 region has the DNA TGTGCCAGCAGCTACGACAGGGACGAGCAGTACTTC. Translating it yields CASSYDRDEQYF.

The V call is TRBV6-6, the J call TRBJ2-5, with a weak D call TRBD2 (5 bases). The end of the DNA fits TRBJ2-7 better, so the J call may be wrong. CDR1 is MNHNY, CDR2 SVGAGI, per germline (reference sequence). The CDR3 is 14 amino acids. The DNA of the CDR3 is TGTGCCACCCTCGCGAGGGAAAATGGCTACGAGCAGTACTTC. It encodes CATLARENGYEQYF.

The V call is TRBV25-1, the J call TRBJ1-1, with 8 bases aligning to TRBD1. V shed 10 bases and J 11 bases; nucleotides not matched to a gene: 9. From germline, CDR1 is MGHDK and CDR2 SYGVNS. The CDR3 spans 11 residues. The CDR3 is CATSTGVKAFF. CDR3 coding DNA: TGTGCCACCTCGACAGGGGTAAAGGCTTTCTTT.

Here the CDR3 DNA reads TGTGCCAGCAGCCCGAGACAGGGGGCCGACACTGAAGCTTTCTTT. This sequence encodes CASSPRQGADTEAFF. This chain joins TRBV14 and TRBJ1-1; TRBD1 aligns across 10 bases. The V segment lost 4 bases and the J segment 3 bases; nucleotides outside the gene matches: 5. CDR3 length: 15 amino acids. Germline CDR1 and CDR2: SGHDN and FVKESK. The complete variable domain, with remaining parts taken from reference TRBV14 and TRBJ1-1, reads EAGVTQFPSHSVIEKGQTVTLRCDPISGHDNLYWYRRVMGKEIKFLLHFVKESKQDESGMPNNRFLAERTGGTYSTLKVQPAELEDSGVYFCASSPRQGADTEAFFGQGTRLTVV.

The V call is TRBV27, the J call TRBJ1-5; 9 nucleotides line up with TRBD1. CDR1 is MNHEY and CDR2 is SMNVEV in the germline V gene (reference sequence). The V gene end was trimmed by 4 bases and the J gene end by 5 bases; junction bases not matched to a gene: 3. The CDR3 has 14 residues. The CDR3 loop reads CASSSGQGYQPQHF. The CDR3 nucleotides are TGTGCCAGCAGTTCCGGACAGGGGTATCAGCCCCAGCATTTT.

V is TRBV7-2 and J is TRBJ2-7; 11 bases fit TRBD2. CDR1 SGHTA and CDR2 FQGNSA come from the germline V gene. V was pared by 5 bases and J by 2 bases, with 5 bases of the junction left unmatched. The CDR3 runs to 15 residues. As DNA, the CDR3 is TGTGCCAGCAGCCCCGGGACTAGCGGACCCTACGAGCAGTACTTC. The encoded protein is CASSPGTSGPYEQYF.

The genes are TRBV23-1 and TRBJ1-4; TRBD1 matches at 8 bases. TRBV23-1 is an ORF, and what it does is uncertain. CDR3 length equals 17 residues. V shed 1 base, J shed 8 bases, and the junction held 12 bases outside the gene matches. This CDR3 reads CASSQFPTRGREEKLFF. DNA for the CDR3: TGCGCCAGCAGTCAATTCCCCACCAGGGGGCGCGAGGAAAAACTGTTTTTT.

V gene TRBV5-1 combines with J gene TRBJ2-5; the match to TRBD2 covers 8 bases. Germline assignment: CDR1 SGHRS and CDR2 YFSETQ. The CDR3 has 15 amino acids. J lost 0 bases, V lost 2 bases, and 3 bases had no gene match. DNA of the CDR3: TGCGCCAGCAGCTTTGCTAGCGGGTACCAAGAGACCCAGTACTTC. Amino acids: CASSFASGYQETQYF.

This clone occurred once. The chain links TRBV12-5 to TRBJ2-3; D may be TRBD2 (6 bases). V lost 6 bases to trimming and J lost 1 base, with 8 bases between them. The germline V gene encodes CDR1 LGHNT and CDR2 FRNRAP. The length of the CDR3 is 13 residues. For the CDR3, the DNA is TGTGCTAGTGGCTCGGGGGGCACAGATACGCAGTATTTT. It translates to CASGSGGTDTQYF.